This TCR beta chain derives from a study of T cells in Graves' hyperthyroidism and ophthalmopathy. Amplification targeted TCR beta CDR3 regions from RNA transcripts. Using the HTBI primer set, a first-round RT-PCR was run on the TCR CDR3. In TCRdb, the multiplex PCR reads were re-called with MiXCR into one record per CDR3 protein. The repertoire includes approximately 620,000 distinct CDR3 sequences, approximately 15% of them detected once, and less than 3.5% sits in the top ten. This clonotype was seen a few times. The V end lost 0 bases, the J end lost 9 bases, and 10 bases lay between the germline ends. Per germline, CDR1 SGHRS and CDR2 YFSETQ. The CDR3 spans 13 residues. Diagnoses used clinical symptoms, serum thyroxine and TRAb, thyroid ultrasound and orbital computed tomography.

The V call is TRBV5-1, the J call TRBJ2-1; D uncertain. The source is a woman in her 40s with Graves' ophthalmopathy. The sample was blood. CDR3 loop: CASSLVGMSEQFF. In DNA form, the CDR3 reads TGCGCCAGCAGCTTGGTTGGGATGAGTGAGCAGTTCTTC.